The 9 T cell receptor beta chains listed next were all sequenced from one sample in a study of shared clonotypes between healthy human individuals. The table came from immunoSEQ multiplex PCR; TCRdb's copy has only in-frame clones and leaves some out. The table records roughly 2.5 million clones, more than 80% of them present only once. The material sequenced was naive CD4+ T cells sorted from blood. Subset noted: CD45RA+ positively selected. All receptors derive from a man between 18 and 29 years old in good health.

The chain recombines TRBV10-1 with TRBJ2-1; no clear D. This CDR3 is built from 14 residues. Germline CDR1 reads WNHNN; CDR2 reads SYGVQD (reference sequence). Trimming took 3 bases from V and 0 from J, leaving 6 bases between them. CDR3 amino acids: CASSEGFSYNEQFF. CDR3 nucleotide sequence: TGCGCCAGCAGTGAAGGGTTCTCCTACAATGAGCAGTTCTTC.

J is TRBJ2-2 and V is TRBV27; weak D call: TRBD1 (6 bases). The CDR3 runs 15 residues. Germline V gene sequence: CDR1 MNHEY, CDR2 SMNVEV (reference sequence). V lost 6 bases, J lost 1 base, and 12 bases lay in between. The CDR3, as DNA: TGTGCCAGCAGGCCGGGACACAAGAACACCGGGGAGCTGTTTTTT. It translates to CASRPGHKNTGELFF.

The rearrangement uses TRBV10-3 and TRBJ2-5, with D maybe TRBD2 (7 bases). The CDR3 runs to 18 residues. Trimming removed 0 bases at V and 4 bases at J, with 21 bases between. Germline V gene sequence: CDR1 ENHRY, CDR2 SYGVKD. Written as DNA, the CDR3 is TGTGCCATCAGTGAGTCCGCAACGGGGGGCTTATCTGGAGAGACCCAGTACTTC. This translates into CAISESATGGLSGETQYF.

This CDR3 is CSVEGSGSYGTQYF. For the CDR3, the DNA is TGCAGCGTTGAGGGTAGCGGGAGCTATGGTACGCAGTATTTT. V is TRBV29-1 and J is TRBJ2-3, with 9 bases fitting TRBD2. Germline loops: CDR1 SQVTM, CDR2 ANQGSEA. Germline trimming cut 3 bases from V and 8 bases from J; bases unmatched to any gene: 9. This CDR3 is built from 14 residues.

The chain links TRBV6-5 to TRBJ2-2; 10 bases agree with TRBD1. J was trimmed by 3 bases and V by 3 bases; bases with no gene match: 4. Germline CDR1 and CDR2: MNHEY and SVGAGI. This CDR3 comprises 16 residues. As DNA, the CDR3 is TGTGCCAGCAGTTATCGGGACAGGGGACACACCGGGGAGCTGTTTTTT. It encodes CASSYRDRGHTGELFF.

The chain joins TRBV11-3 to TRBJ2-1; TRBD2 agrees at 11 bases. The CDR3 totals 16 residues. Germline V gene lookup returns CDR1 SGHNT and CDR2 YENEEA. J lost 8 bases, V lost 5 bases, and 11 bases had no gene match. CDR3 sequence reads: CASSLGVAGGVDEQFF. CDR3 DNA: TGTGCCAGCAGCCTGGGCGTAGCGGGGGGGGTGGATGAGCAGTTCTTC.

This clone turned up a few times. The CDR3 region is CASSYFGEGTDTQYF. CDR3 bases: TGTGCCAGCAGCTACTTTGGGGAGGGTACAGATACGCAGTATTTT. J is TRBJ2-3 and V is TRBV7-9; TRBD2 matches 7 bases. From germline, CDR1 is SEHNR and CDR2 FQNEAQ (reference sequence). V lost 4 bases and J lost 3; bases outside the gene matches: 7. This CDR3 region has 15 residues.

This chain joins TRBV7-9 and TRBJ1-4; D is uncertain. The CDR3 consists of 15 residues. From germline, CDR1 is SEHNR and CDR2 FQNEAQ (reference sequence). With 1 base removed from V and 3 bases from J, the gap between germline ends came to 9 bases. CDR3 protein: CASSLGHGSNEKLFF. In nucleotides, the CDR3 is TGTGCCAGCAGCTTAGGACACGGTTCTAATGAAAAACTGTTTTTT.

CDR3 sequence reads: CASRAPLTGQTEAFF. DNA for the CDR3: TGTGCCAGCAGAGCCCCGCTTACAGGGCAGACTGAAGCTTTCTTT. This chain links TRBV6-5 with TRBJ1-1; D may be TRBD1 (6 bases). The CDR3 consists of 15 residues. Between the trimmed V and J ends, which lost 6 bases and 5 bases, there was a span of 19 bases. Germline CDR1 is MNHEY and CDR2 is SVGAGI.